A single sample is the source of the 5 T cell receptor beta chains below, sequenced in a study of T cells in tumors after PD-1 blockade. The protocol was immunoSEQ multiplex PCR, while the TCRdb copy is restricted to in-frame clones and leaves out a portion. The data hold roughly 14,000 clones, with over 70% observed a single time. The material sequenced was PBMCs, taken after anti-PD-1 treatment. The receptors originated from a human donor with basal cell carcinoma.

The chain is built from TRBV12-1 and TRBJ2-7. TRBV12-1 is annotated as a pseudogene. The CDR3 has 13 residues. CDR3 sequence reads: CASSFAGLYEQYF. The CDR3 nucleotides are TGTGCCAGCAGCTTTGCAGGGCTCTACGAGCAGTACTTC.

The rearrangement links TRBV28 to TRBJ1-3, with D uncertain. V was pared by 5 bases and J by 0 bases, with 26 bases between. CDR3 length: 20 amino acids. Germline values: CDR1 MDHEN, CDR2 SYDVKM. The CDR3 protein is CASSLMGADLLGLSGNTIYF. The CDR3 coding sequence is TGTGCCAGCAGTCTGATGGGAGCGGATCTCTTGGGTCTCTCTGGAAACACCATATATTTT.

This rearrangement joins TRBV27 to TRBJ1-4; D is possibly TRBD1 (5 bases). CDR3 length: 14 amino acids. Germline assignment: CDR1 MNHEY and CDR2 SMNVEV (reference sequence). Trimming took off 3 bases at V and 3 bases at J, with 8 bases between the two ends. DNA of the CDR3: TGTGCCAGCAGTTTTTCGGGGGCTAATGAAAAACTGTTTTTT. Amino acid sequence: CASSFSGANEKLFF. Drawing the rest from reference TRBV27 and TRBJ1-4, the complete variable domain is EAQVTQNPRYLITVTGKKLTVTCSQNMNHEYMSWYRQDPGLGLRQIYYSMNVEVTDKGDVPEGYKVSRKEKRNFPLILESPSPNQTSLYFCASSFSGANEKLFFGSGTQLSVL.

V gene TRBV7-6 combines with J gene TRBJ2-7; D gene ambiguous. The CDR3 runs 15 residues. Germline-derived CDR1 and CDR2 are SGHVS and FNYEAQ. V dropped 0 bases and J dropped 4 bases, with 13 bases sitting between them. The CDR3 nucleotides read TGTGCCAGCAGCTTAGCCGGCCAAGCTTCTTACGAGCAGTACTTC. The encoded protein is CASSLAGQASYEQYF.

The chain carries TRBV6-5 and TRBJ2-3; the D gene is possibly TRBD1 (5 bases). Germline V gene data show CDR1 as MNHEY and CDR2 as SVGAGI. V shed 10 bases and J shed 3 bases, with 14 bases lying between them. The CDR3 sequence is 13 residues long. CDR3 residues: CATRRGMTDTQYF. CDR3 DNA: TGTGCCACCCGAAGGGGCATGACAGATACGCAGTATTTT.